The clone carrying this T cell receptor beta chain was counted a few times. Its target is unknown. The data were taken from a study of T cell repertoires in cytomegalovirus infection. Study information: HLA-B-restricted CMV epitopes that are well studied, plus recently identified HLA-C-restricted ones, were used by the study. Both CMV infection and a matching HLA type were indicated by public TCR beta signatures.

TCRdb processed the reads anew with MiXCR; each CDR3 protein has one entry. Of hundreds of thousands of distinct CDR3 sequences detected, 30% to 40% appear once; the ten largest clones hold 11% to 15%. Trimming pared 2 bases from V and 7 bases from J, leaving 15 bases between. The length of the CDR3 is 15 residues. CDR1 is SNHLY, CDR2 FYNNEI, per germline. The chain employs TRBV2 and TRBJ2-1, with a tentative D call TRBD2 (6 bases). This clonotype was sampled from a human donor in good health (CMV status not recorded). Some clones in this sample may be carry-over from other donors' samples. This material consisted of cultured CD8+ T cells from PBMCs, taken from culture after CMV antigen stimulation. CDR3 bases: TGTGCCAGCAGTGAACTGGGGGGACGGTTAAATGAGCAGTTCTTC. Protein sequence: CASSELGGRLNEQFF. Full variable domain (remainder filled in from reference TRBV2 and TRBJ2-1): EPEVTQTPSHQVTQMGQEVILRCVPISNHLYFYWYRQILGQKVEFLVSFYNNEISEKSEIFDDQFSVERPDGSNFTLKIRSTKLEDSAMYFCASSELGGRLNEQFFGPGTRLTVL.